The 10 T cell receptor beta chains below were found in one sample sequenced in a study of blood T cell repertoires in COVID-19. Repertoires were generated with immunoSEQ multiplex PCR, while TCRdb's copy carries only in-frame clones and drops some. The sample gives about 200,000 clones, over 70% of which show up once; 7.9% is in the top ten. The sequenced sample consisted of peripheral blood. Receptors were obtained from a woman older than 75 with acute or convalescent COVID-19.

This chain uses TRBV3-1 (or the pseudogene TRBV3-2) with TRBJ2-7, with D possibly matching TRBD1 (6 bases). The CDR3 length is 13 residues. Germline lookup yields CDR1 LGHDT and CDR2 YNNKEL (reference sequence). V lost 3 bases and J 3 bases, leaving 9 bases between the germline ends. CDR3: CASSQWDNYEQYF. The CDR3 DNA reads TGTGCCAGCAGCCAGTGGGACAACTACGAGCAGTACTTC.

The rearrangement uses TRBV19 and TRBJ1-1; 10 bases align to TRBD1. Trimming removed 3 bases from V and 2 bases from J; junction bases left unmatched: 9. This CDR3 region has 17 residues. Germline lookup yields CDR1 LNHDA and CDR2 SQIVND (reference sequence). In DNA, the CDR3 is TGTGCCAGTAGTATGAGGGGAAGGACAGGGGGAAACACTGAAGCTTTCTTT. This encodes CASSMRGRTGGNTEAFF. Full variable domain (rest looked up from reference TRBV19 and TRBJ1-1): DGGITQSPKYLFRKEGQNVTLSCEQNLNHDAMYWYRQDPGQGLRLIYYSQIVNDFQKGDIAEGYSVSREKKESFPLTVTSAQKNPTAFYLCASSMRGRTGGNTEAFFGQGTRLTVV.

This chain links TRBV19 with TRBJ1-3, with no clear D. Trimming cost V 4 bases and J 2 bases, with 3 bases left between them. This CDR3 has 12 residues. Germline V gene data show CDR1 as LNHDA and CDR2 as SQIVND (reference sequence). The CDR3: CASSRAGNTIYF. Written as DNA, the CDR3 is TGTGCCAGTAGTAGAGCTGGAAACACCATATATTTT.

This rearrangement joins TRBV2 to TRBJ2-6; TRBD1 is a possible D gene (7 bases). This CDR3 has 17 amino acids. The germline V gene encodes CDR1 SNHLY and CDR2 FYNNEI. The V end lost 2 bases, the J end lost 0 bases, and 11 bases lay between the germline ends. The CDR3 loop reads CASSERQGGSGANVLTF. Here the CDR3 DNA reads TGTGCCAGCAGTGAACGACAGGGAGGCTCTGGGGCCAACGTCCTGACTTTC.

This clone appeared a single time. The V gene is TRBV9, the J gene TRBJ2-2; no clear D. The CDR3 extends over 13 amino acids. V shed 0 bases and J shed 6 bases, with 6 bases lying between them. CDR1 and CDR2 (germline): SGDLS, YYNGEE. This chain's CDR3 is CASSVAGPGELFF. CDR3 in DNA: TGTGCCAGCAGCGTAGCAGGTCCCGGGGAGCTGTTTTTT.

CDR3 sequence reads: CASSLGSGGGQNIQYF. CDR3 bases: TGTGCCAGCAGCTTAGGGAGCGGGGGTGGTCAGAACATTCAGTACTTC. The J gene is TRBJ2-4, the V gene TRBV7-2; 8 bases are a match to TRBD2. This CDR3 is built from 16 residues. V trimming: 1 base; J trimming: 7 bases; junction bases outside the gene matches: 9. The germline V gene encodes CDR1 SGHTA and CDR2 FQGNSA.

The J gene is TRBJ2-5, the V gene TRBV4-2; 7 bases match TRBD1. In germline, CDR1 is LGHNA, CDR2 YNFKEQ. This CDR3 contains 15 residues. V lost 0 bases, J lost 5 bases, and 6 bases stayed unmatched. CDR3 coding DNA: TGTGCCAGCAGCCAAGATACAGGGGTGGGGGAGACCCAGTACTTC. Translated: CASSQDTGVGETQYF.

The chain recombines TRBV10-3 with TRBJ1-1, with 7 positions matching TRBD1. Germline CDR1 and CDR2: ENHRY and SYGVKD. This CDR3 comprises 17 residues. V was pared by 10 bases and J by 0 bases, with 17 bases of the junction left unmatched. CDR3 sequence reads: CATRPFTGDPLNTEAFF. The CDR3 DNA sequence: TGTGCCACCCGCCCCTTCACAGGGGACCCTTTGAACACTGAAGCTTTCTTT.

The rearrangement links TRBV7-8 to TRBJ1-6; the D gene is possibly TRBD1 (5 bases). With 1 base removed from V and 8 bases from J, the gap between germline ends came to 12 bases. The CDR3 spans 15 residues. Germline CDR1 is SGHVS and CDR2 is FQNEAQ. CDR3 DNA sequence: TGTGCCAGCAGCTTAGGATTAGGGGCGGATTCACCCCTCCACTTT. It is translated as CASSLGLGADSPLHF. Filled out from reference TRBV7-8 and TRBJ1-6, the complete variable domain reads GAGVSQSPRYKVAKRGQDVALRCDPISGHVSLFWYQQALGQGPEFLTYFQNEAQLDKSGLPSDRFFAERPEGSVSTLKIQRTQQEDSAVYLCASSLGLGADSPLHFGNGTRLTVT.

V and J are TRBV5-4 and TRBJ1-1, with TRBD1 matching 7 bases. Per the germline V gene, CDR1 is SGHNT and CDR2 is YYREEE (reference sequence). Trimming at V came to 0 bases and at J to 7 bases, leaving 9 bases not matched to a gene. This CDR3 contains 15 residues. The CDR3 sequence is CASSLVVEGAGEAFF. CDR3 bases: TGTGCCAGCAGCTTGGTGGTCGAGGGGGCCGGTGAAGCTTTCTTT.